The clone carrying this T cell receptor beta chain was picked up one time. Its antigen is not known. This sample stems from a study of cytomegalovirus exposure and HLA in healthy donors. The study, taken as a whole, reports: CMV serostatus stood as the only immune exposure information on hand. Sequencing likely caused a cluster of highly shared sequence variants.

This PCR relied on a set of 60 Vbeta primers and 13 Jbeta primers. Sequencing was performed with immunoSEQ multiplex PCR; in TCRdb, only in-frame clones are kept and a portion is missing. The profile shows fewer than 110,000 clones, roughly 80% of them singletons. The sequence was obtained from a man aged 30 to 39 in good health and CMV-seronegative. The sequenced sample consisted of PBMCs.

CDR3 amino acids: CASSRLNSGKHNEQFF. CDR3 DNA sequence: TGTGCCAGCAGCCGATTGAATAGCGGGAAACACAATGAGCAGTTCTTC. V and J are TRBV7-9 and TRBJ2-1, with TRBD2 identical over 8 bases. V dropped 5 bases and J dropped 5; count of bases not matched to a gene: 11. Looked up from germline, CDR1 is SEHNR and CDR2 is FQNEAQ (reference sequence). This CDR3 has 16 amino acids.